This passage covers 29 T cell receptor beta chains from one sample sequenced in a study of blood T cell repertoires in COVID-19 (dated by TCRdb to 2019 to 2021). To prepare the library, the immunoSEQ multiplex PCR assay was applied. TCRdb holds this immuneACCESS table with in-frame rearrangements only. Some clones are missing; in checked studies, unresolved V genes explain under half, and the rest has no known cause. The sample yields around 67,000 clones; approximately 82% were counted once. The ten most abundant clones make up around 5% of the sample. The source material was peripheral blood. The receptors derive from a man in his forties or fifties with active COVID-19.

V gene TRBV7-3 combines with J gene TRBJ2-2; no definite D call. CDR1 and CDR2 from the germline V gene are SGHTA and FQGTGA. The CDR3 has 13 residues. The ends were cut back, 5 bases at V and 8 bases at J, with 12 bases in the middle. The CDR3 spells CASSRDSWGELFF. DNA for the CDR3: TGTGCCAGCAGCCGCGACTCCTGGGGGGAGCTGTTTTTT.

The J gene is TRBJ1-1, the V gene TRBV27, with D possibly matching TRBD1 (5 bases). Trimming stripped 4 bases from V and 8 bases from J, with 14 bases between. Germline lookup yields CDR1 MNHEY and CDR2 SMNVEV (reference sequence). The CDR3 sequence is 13 residues long. The CDR3 DNA sequence: TGTGCCAGCAGTTCAGGGACTTCTTCCGAAGCTTTCTTT. It yields the protein CASSSGTSSEAFF.

The rearrangement joins TRBV28 to TRBJ1-5, with D hard to call. The V end was cut by 5 bases, the J end by 9 bases, with 14 bases between. Germline V gives CDR1 MDHEN, CDR2 SYDVKM. The CDR3 is 13 amino acids. In DNA form, the CDR3 reads TGTGCCAGCAGTCTTTTGACTGCCCGGCCCCAGCATTTT. Protein sequence: CASSLLTARPQHF.

This chain links TRBV27 with TRBJ1-6; 10 positions match TRBD1. Germline V gene lookup returns CDR1 MNHEY and CDR2 SMNVEV (reference sequence). This CDR3 is built from 17 residues. V lost 5 bases and J lost 2; bases outside the gene matches: 6. The CDR3 sequence is CASSRRQGAAYNSPLHF. The CDR3 DNA is TGTGCCAGCAGTCGACGACAGGGGGCAGCCTATAATTCACCCCTCCACTTT.

V usage is TRBV9 and J usage is TRBJ2-3, with D unresolved. The V end lost 3 bases, the J end lost 0 bases, and 11 bases lay between the germline ends. Per germline, CDR1 SGDLS and CDR2 YYNGEE. The CDR3 totals 15 residues. The CDR3 protein is CASSATPGSTDTQYF. CDR3 bases: TGTGCCAGCAGCGCGACACCAGGAAGCACAGATACGCAGTATTTT. Full variable domain (missing parts from reference TRBV9 and TRBJ2-3): DSGVTQTPKHLITATGQRVTLRCSPRSGDLSVYWYQQSLDQGLQFLIQYYNGEERAKGNILERFSAQQFPDLHSELNLSSLELGDSALYFCASSATPGSTDTQYFGPGTRLTVL.

V and J are TRBV6-5 and TRBJ1-2; no clear D gene. V dropped 10 bases and J dropped 0 bases, with 12 bases sitting between them. From germline, CDR1 is MNHEY and CDR2 SVGAGI. This CDR3 region has 13 residues. For the CDR3, the DNA is TGTGCCACCATTCAAAGAGCTAACTATGGCTACACCTTC. Translated: CATIQRANYGYTF.

The chain is built from TRBV11-1 and TRBJ2-1; maybe TRBD1 (6 bases). V shed 4 bases and J shed 4 bases, with 14 bases lying between them. The CDR3 extends over 15 amino acids. The germline gives CDR1 SGHAT, CDR2 FQDESV (reference sequence). The CDR3 sequence: CASSSSDRTYNEQFF. In DNA, the CDR3 is TGTGCCAGCAGCTCCAGCGACAGGACTTACAATGAGCAGTTCTTC.

The chain carries TRBV28 and TRBJ2-5; 7 bases map to TRBD1. The CDR3 runs 17 residues. Germline-derived CDR1 and CDR2 are MDHEN and SYDVKM. Trimming removed 1 base from V and 0 bases from J; junction bases left unmatched: 8. The CDR3 is CASSLFPRTGHQETQYF. The CDR3 DNA reads TGTGCCAGCAGTTTATTCCCCAGGACAGGCCACCAAGAGACCCAGTACTTC.

V is TRBV18 and J is TRBJ2-7; 8 bases fit TRBD2. CDR3 length: 17 residues. J gave up 4 bases and V 1 base, and 12 bases lay outside the gene matches. CDR1 KGHSH and CDR2 LQKENI come from the germline V gene. The CDR3 sequence is CASSPLAGASGFYEQYF. CDR3 coding DNA: TGTGCCAGCTCACCACTAGCCGGGGCTAGCGGGTTTTACGAGCAGTACTTC.

V is TRBV23-1 and J is TRBJ1-3, with D perhaps matching TRBD1 (5 bases). TRBV23-1 is known as an ORF, though its function is uncertain. V lost 1 base, J lost 5 bases, and 9 bases lay in between. The CDR3 runs 14 residues. The CDR3 loop is CASSQFSGRNTIYF. The CDR3 DNA sequence: TGCGCCAGCAGTCAATTCTCAGGGAGAAACACCATATATTTT.

The gene calls are TRBV5-6 and TRBJ2-5; 8 bases match TRBD1. V lost 0 bases, J lost 5 bases, and 3 bases stayed unmatched. CDR3 length: 14 amino acids. Germline V gene data show CDR1 as SGHDT and CDR2 as YYEEEE. The chain's CDR3 is CASSLAGGHETQYF. CDR3 nucleotides: TGTGCCAGCAGCTTGGCAGGGGGCCATGAGACCCAGTACTTC.

The rearrangement joins TRBV10-2 to TRBJ1-5; 9 nucleotides agree with TRBD1. Germline V gene sequence: CDR1 WSHSY, CDR2 SAAADI. This CDR3 comprises 14 residues. J gave up 2 bases and V 6 bases, and 2 bases lay outside the gene matches. The CDR3 bases are TGCGCCAGCAGGGGACAGGGCGGCAATCAGCCCCAGCATTTT. Translated: CASRGQGGNQPQHF.

The chain couples TRBV11-2 to TRBJ2-7; a possible D gene is TRBD1 (6 bases). The V and J ends lost 1 base and 0 bases respectively, with 16 bases between them. This CDR3 comprises 17 residues. Germline CDR1 is SGHAT and CDR2 is FQNNGV. The CDR3 loop reads CASSLVSPGVGSYEQYF. In DNA form, the CDR3 reads TGTGCCAGCAGCTTAGTCTCTCCAGGGGTCGGCTCCTACGAGCAGTACTTC.

The rearrangement uses TRBV5-1 and TRBJ1-2; weak D call: TRBD1 (6 bases). CDR1 is SGHRS, CDR2 YFSETQ, per germline. V was clipped by 2 bases and J by 2 bases, with 7 bases between them. The CDR3 covers 13 residues. CDR3 nucleotide sequence: TGCGCCAGCAGCTTCACAGGGAACTATGGCTACACCTTC. Protein sequence: CASSFTGNYGYTF.

J is TRBJ1-5 and V is TRBV3-1 (or the pseudogene TRBV3-2), with 7 positions matching TRBD1. V lost 4 bases, J lost 1 base, and 1 base stayed unmatched. Germline V gene sequence: CDR1 LGHDT, CDR2 YNNKEL (reference sequence). The CDR3 extends over 14 amino acids. In nucleotides, the CDR3 is TGTGCCAGCAGCCTGGGACAGAGCAATCAGCCCCAGCATTTT. Translation: CASSLGQSNQPQHF.

V gene TRBV19 combines with J gene TRBJ1-5; TRBD1 is a possible D gene (5 bases). The CDR3 sequence is 14 residues long. Germline V gene data show CDR1 as LNHDA and CDR2 as SQIVND (reference sequence). V lost 3 bases and J lost 0, with 6 bases in between. The CDR3 spells CASSIGHSNQPQHF. CDR3 nucleotide sequence: TGTGCCAGTAGTATCGGACATAGCAATCAGCCCCAGCATTTT.

This rearrangement joins TRBV5-1 to TRBJ1-2; TRBD1 agrees at 7 bases. This CDR3 is 17 amino acids long. In germline, CDR1 is SGHRS, CDR2 YFSETQ. Germline trimming cut 4 bases from V and 1 base from J; bases unmatched to any gene: 13. This CDR3 is CASSAPDSGTDNYGYTF. CDR3 nucleotide sequence: TGCGCCAGCAGCGCACCCGACTCCGGGACAGATAACTATGGCTACACCTTC.

The chain combines TRBV5-1 with TRBJ1-1; D not resolved. V shed 6 bases and J shed 4 bases, with 16 bases lying between them. The CDR3 has 14 residues. The V gene's germline CDR1 is SGHRS and CDR2 YFSETQ. CDR3 sequence (DNA): TGCGCCAGCACCACGGACTCCTCGGCCACTGAAGCTTTCTTT. This codes for CASTTDSSATEAFF. Together with reference TRBV5-1 and TRBJ1-1, the CDR3 gives the full variable domain: KAGVTQTPRYLIKTRGQQVTLSCSPISGHRSVSWYQQTPGQGLQFLFEYFSETQRNKGNFPGRFSGRQFSNSRSEMNVSTLELGDSALYLCASTTDSSATEAFFGQGTRLTVV.

The chain's CDR3 is CASSFNPRRNSGEGPDTQYF. CDR3 coding DNA: TGTGCCAGCAGTTTCAATCCCCGGAGGAATAGCGGGGAAGGCCCAGATACGCAGTATTTT. The genes are TRBV28 and TRBJ2-3; 8 nucleotides agree with TRBD2. CDR1 and CDR2 from the germline V gene are MDHEN and SYDVKM. This CDR3 is 20 amino acids long. J was trimmed by 4 bases and V by 3 bases; bases with no gene match: 21.

This chain links TRBV7-6 with TRBJ1-1; D may be TRBD1 (6 bases). The CDR3 covers 16 residues. V lost 4 bases and J lost 2, with 17 bases in between. Germline lookup yields CDR1 SGHVS and CDR2 FNYEAQ. The CDR3 DNA sequence: TGTGCCAGCAGCTCCTTTAGGGCGGGGGCAAACACTGAAGCTTTCTTT. It yields the protein CASSSFRAGANTEAFF.

The genes are TRBV19 and TRBJ2-1; no firm D call. Trimming took off 5 bases at V and 5 bases at J, with 19 bases between the two ends. Per germline, CDR1 LNHDA and CDR2 SQIVND (reference sequence). CDR3 length: 16 amino acids. The CDR3 coding sequence is TGTGCCAGTAGTTCCCTTTTACAGTACCCCGACAATGAGCAGTTCTTC. It is translated as CASSSLLQYPDNEQFF.

The genes are TRBV14 and TRBJ2-5; 9 bases fit TRBD1. V lost 5 bases to trimming and J lost 5 bases; unmatched junction nucleotides: 9. Germline V lookup: CDR1 SGHDN, CDR2 FVKESK. The CDR3 runs 15 residues. Here the CDR3 reads CASSYGTGLGETQYF. The DNA of the CDR3 is TGTGCCAGCAGCTACGGGACAGGGTTGGGGGAGACCCAGTACTTC. Using reference TRBV14 and TRBJ2-5 for the parts outside the CDR3, the full variable domain is EAGVTQFPSHSVIEKGQTVTLRCDPISGHDNLYWYRRVMGKEIKFLLHFVKESKQDESGMPNNRFLAERTGGTYSTLKVQPAELEDSGVYFCASSYGTGLGETQYFGPGTRLLVL.

This clone was counted only a few times. The V and J genes are TRBV6-1 and TRBJ1-1; D gene unclear. The length of the CDR3 is 13 residues. Germline CDR1 and CDR2: MNHNS and SASEGT. V lost 2 bases and J lost 4, with 8 bases in between. CDR3: CASSETQVTEAFF. The DNA for the CDR3 is TGTGCCAGCAGTGAAACCCAGGTCACTGAAGCTTTCTTT.

The chain's CDR3 is CASRETGLYYGYTF. As DNA, the CDR3 is TGTGCCAGCAGGGAGACAGGCCTCTACTATGGCTACACCTTC. The chain uses TRBV6-5 and TRBJ1-2; D might be TRBD1 (6 bases). Germline loops: CDR1 MNHEY, CDR2 SVGAGI. This CDR3 is built from 14 residues. The V gene lost 6 bases and the J gene lost 3 bases, with 14 bases spanning the gap.

The chain links TRBV11-2 to TRBJ2-7; no reliable D call. The CDR3 is made up of 12 amino acids. Germline-derived CDR1 and CDR2 are SGHAT and FQNNGV. The germline V and J ends were trimmed by 3 bases and 6 bases, with 9 bases remaining between them. This chain's CDR3 is CASSFRSAEQYF. As DNA, the CDR3 is TGTGCCAGCAGCTTCCGGTCTGCCGAGCAGTACTTC.

The rearrangement links TRBV6-5 to TRBJ1-5; no clear D gene. V lost 2 bases to trimming and J lost 3 bases, with 8 bases between them. Germline CDR1 and CDR2: MNHEY and SVGAGI. This CDR3 is 14 amino acids long. In nucleotides, the CDR3 is TGTGCCAGCAGTTACGACGGGTTCAATCAGCCCCAGCATTTT. Its translation is CASSYDGFNQPQHF.

This chain connects TRBV6-1 to TRBJ1-3; the match to TRBD1 covers 7 bases. This CDR3 is 19 amino acids long. V dropped 1 base and J dropped 0; count of bases not matched to a gene: 12. Germline values: CDR1 MNHNS, CDR2 SASEGT. The CDR3 bases are TGTGCCAGCAGTGAAGGCGGTGGAGTGAGGGGGCGCTCTGGAAACACCATATATTTT. Protein product: CASSEGGGVRGRSGNTIYF.

Of note for this clone: An end of the junction does not agree with germline; a read error may underlie this. This rearrangement joins TRBV7-7 to TRBJ2-3; TRBD2 matches 10 bases. The germline CDR1 and CDR2 sequences are SSHAT and FNYEAQ (reference sequence). CDR3 length: 15 amino acids. CDR3 sequence reads: CASSLAAGTSDAQYF. CDR3 bases: TGTGCTAGCAGCTTAGCCGCCGGGACTAGCGACGCGCAGTATTTT.

The chain employs TRBV18 and TRBJ2-5, with 8 bases that match TRBD1. The ends lost 8 bases at V and 4 bases at J; junction bases unmatched: 15. The CDR3 runs to 16 residues. Germline V gives CDR1 KGHSH, CDR2 LQKENI. CDR3 in amino acids: CASLPRKGTGGETQYF. As DNA, the CDR3 is TGTGCCAGCCTACCAAGGAAAGGGACAGGAGGAGAGACCCAGTACTTC.